This T cell receptor beta chain was sequenced for a study of blood T cells in healthy people across ages. Overall study findings and caveats: Researchers report that TCR beta diversity correlated strongly with naive T cell percentage.

The CDR3 length is 15 residues. CDR1 and CDR2 (germline): MNHEY, SVGAGI. The V gene lost 7 bases and the J gene lost 8 bases, with 23 bases spanning the gap. This clonotype appeared a few times. Antigen: not known. Together with a sample-barcoded 5' primer, a J-beta primer mix was included in a second PCR lasting about 6 to 11 cycles. TCRdb processed the 5' RACE reads anew with MiXCR; each CDR3 protein has one entry. The profile shows a few hundred thousand distinct CDR3 sequences, roughly a quarter of them singletons. This sample was also put to use in a study of T cells of mothers and their children.

This TCR was sampled from a boy younger than 10 in good health. Sequenced material: blood. The rearrangement links TRBV6-5 to TRBJ1-2; perhaps TRBD1 as D (5 bases). CDR3 region: CASTSRRGATWGYTF. The CDR3 DNA follows: TGTGCCAGCACCTCTAGGAGAGGGGCTACTTGGGGCTACACCTTC.